A selection of T cell receptor beta chains follows, all from one sample in a study of beta chain features in type 1 diabetes. The assay was immunoSEQ multiplex PCR, and TCRdb's table has in-frame clones only and misses some. There are 200,000 to 300,000 clones in the sample; 20% occur only once, and less than 0.035% lies in the top ten. The sample was naive CD4+ T cells from blood. These receptors were obtained from a woman between 40 and 55 years old with type 1 diabetes. Both conserved end residues are part of each CDR3. D genes are given only for firm matches. Rows give clone size only sometimes, using once, few, many, or a class for an expanded clone.

V,size,D,J,CDR3,DNA
TRBV2,.,.,TRBJ1-2,CASSRGESYGYTF,TGTGCCAGCAGCAGGGGCGAGAGCTATGGCTACACCTTC
TRBV27,.,TRBD1,TRBJ1-5,CASSSGQGGGQPQHF,TGTGCCAGCAGTTCGGGACAGGGTGGAGGTCAGCCCCAGCATTTT
TRBV15,few,.,TRBJ2-7,CATSREGSVYEQYF,TGTGCCACCAGCAGGGAGGGATCCGTCTACGAGCAGTACTTC
TRBV28,.,.,TRBJ2-1,CASSFTGKGNEQFF,TGTGCCAGCAGTTTTACAGGGAAGGGGAATGAGCAGTTCTTC
TRBV9,.,TRBD2,TRBJ2-3,CASSVSSGGTDTQYF,TGTGCCAGCAGCGTCAGTAGCGGGGGCACAGATACGCAGTATTTT
TRBV4-3,few,.,TRBJ2-1,CASSQDRNEQFF,TGCGCCAGCAGCCAAGATCGGAATGAGCAGTTCTTC
TRBV19,few,.,TRBJ1-1,CASSITRENTEAFF,TGTGCCAGTAGTATCACCAGGGAGAACACTGAAGCTTTCTTT
TRBV7-9,.,.,TRBJ2-1,CASSFRTALNEQFF,TGTGCCAGCAGCTTTCGGACAGCCCTCAATGAGCAGTTCTTC
TRBV23-1,.,TRBD1,TRBJ1-3,CASSQSAGTGMRGNTIYF,TGCGCCAGCAGTCAATCAGCCGGGACAGGGATGAGGGGAAACACCATATATTTT
TRBV19,few,.,TRBJ2-1,CASSTPTHISYNEQFF,TGTGCCAGTAGTACCCCAACACATATCTCCTACAATGAGCAGTTCTTC
TRBV9,.,TRBD2,TRBJ2-7,CASSVGALGGGSYEQYF,TGTGCCAGCAGCGTAGGTGCCTTAGGCGGGGGGTCCTACGAGCAGTACTTC
TRBV27,.,TRBD2,TRBJ2-5,CASSLHGGGETQYF,TGTGCCAGCAGCCTACATGGCGGGGGGGAGACCCAGTACTTC
TRBV6-5,few,.,TRBJ2-3,CASIKRGFTDTQYF,TGTGCCAGCATCAAGAGGGGGTTCACAGATACGCAGTATTTT
TRBV5-1,.,.,TRBJ1-4,CASSVTGLSEKLFF,TGCGCCAGCAGCGTGACAGGTCTAAGCGAAAAACTGTTTTTT
TRBV11-2,few,TRBD1,TRBJ2-7,CASSAGTANYEQYF,TGTGCCAGCAGCGCCGGGACAGCCAACTACGAGCAGTACTTC
TRBV4-3,.,.,TRBJ2-5,CASSQDRTQYF,TGCGCCAGCAGCCAAGACCGGACCCAGTACTTC
TRBV7-2,.,TRBD2,TRBJ2-2,CASSFQRGGTGELFF,TGTGCCAGCAGCTTCCAGCGGGGGGGCACCGGGGAGCTGTTTTTT
TRBV5-1,few,.,TRBJ2-2,CASSLIETGNTGELFF,TGCGCCAGCAGCTTGATCGAGACAGGGAACACCGGGGAGCTGTTTTTT
TRBV28,.,.,TRBJ2-7,CASVTGSPYEQYF,TGTGCCAGCGTCACCGGGTCCCCCTACGAGCAGTACTTC
TRBV9,.,TRBD1,TRBJ2-7,CASSVGTGNAEQYF,TGTGCCAGCAGCGTAGGGACAGGGAATGCCGAGCAGTACTTC
TRBV29-1,.,.,TRBJ2-1,CSVKPGSLSDEQFF,TGCAGCGTTAAACCGGGATCCCTATCCGATGAGCAGTTCTTC
TRBV7-3,few,TRBD1,TRBJ1-3,CASRGTEDGNTIYF,TGTGCCAGCCGCGGGACAGAGGACGGAAACACCATATATTTT
TRBV7-9,.,TRBD1,TRBJ2-5,CASSPQGEMNRNQETQYF,TGTGCCAGCAGCCCCCAGGGGGAGATGAATCGAAACCAAGAGACCCAGTACTTC
TRBV6-6,.,TRBD1,TRBJ1-5,CASTMDRVGGQPQHF,TGTGCCAGCACCATGGACAGGGTCGGAGGGCAGCCCCAGCATTTT
TRBV9,.,.,TRBJ1-2,CASSATGGIEGYTF,TGTGCCAGCAGCGCAACGGGAGGGATCGAGGGCTACACCTTC
TRBV18,.,TRBD2,TRBJ2-4,CASSPPEERGTIQYF,TGTGCCAGCTCACCACCGGAGGAGCGGGGGACCATTCAGTACTTC
TRBV4-2,few,.,TRBJ2-2,CASSQDSTATGELFF,TGTGCCAGCAGCCAAGATTCGACAGCGACCGGGGAGCTGTTTTTT
TRBV29-1,few,TRBD1,TRBJ2-4,CSGRTGSKNIQYF,TGCAGCGGCAGGACAGGGTCCAAAAACATTCAGTACTTC
TRBV7-3,.,.,TRBJ1-5,CASSLNRDQPQHF,TGTGCCAGCAGCTTAAACAGGGATCAGCCCCAGCATTTT